This is a list of T cell receptor beta chains from one sample in a study of blood T cell repertoires in COVID-19. Data came from immunoSEQ multiplex PCR; TCRdb stores just in-frame clones and leaves some out. The profile shows hundreds of thousands of clones, roughly nine tenths of them singletons. Sequenced sample: PBMCs or T cells enriched from blood (not recorded which). These receptors all come from a woman aged 35 to 49 who had recovered from COVID-19. Each CDR3 is given with its conserved first and last residue. D genes are given only for firm matches. The size field is filled for only some rows; it gives once, few, many or a size class.

CDR3 length	clone size	V gene	J gene	D gene	CDR3 DNA	CDR3 protein
14	-	TRBV2	TRBJ2-7	TRBD1	TGTGCCAGCAGCGGACAGGGGGCCCCCTACGAGCAGTACTTC	CASSGQGAPYEQYF
12	-	TRBV30	TRBJ2-5	TRBD1	TGTGCCTGTTCCGACAGGGAGGAGACCCAGTACTTC	CACSDREETQYF
18	few	TRBV19	TRBJ2-6	TRBD1	TGTGCCAGTAGTCCCGGGACAGGGGGCGCGGGAGGGGCCAACGTCCTGACTTTC	CASSPGTGGAGGANVLTF
14	-	TRBV4-3	TRBJ1-1	TRBD1	TGCGCCAGCAGCCACAACCGACAGGGCCCGGAAGCTTTCTTT	CASSHNRQGPEAFF
13	few	TRBV7-9	TRBJ2-5	TRBD2	TGTGCCAGCAAGCGGGACTCGACGGAGACCCAGTACTTC	CASKRDSTETQYF
14	-	TRBV9	TRBJ1-4	-	TGTGCCAGCAGCCCCCCCGGGACACATGAAAAACTGTTTTTT	CASSPPGTHEKLFF
15	few	TRBV4-3	TRBJ2-7	-	TGCGCCAGCAGCCAAGATCTGAACGGACTCTACGAGCAGTACTTC	CASSQDLNGLYEQYF
16	-	TRBV18	TRBJ2-5	TRBD1	TGTGCCAGCTCAAAAGGACAGGGGGCGATTGAAGAGACCCAGTACTTC	CASSKGQGAIEETQYF
15	-	TRBV3-1/TRBV3-2	TRBJ2-2	-	TGTGCCAGCAGCCACAGGGGATTAGTCACCGGGGAGCTGTTTTTT	CASSHRGLVTGELFF
17	few	TRBV7-9	TRBJ2-3	-	TGTGCCAGCAGCACCCCCGCTGGTGACTGGAGCACAGATACGCAGTATTTT	CASSTPAGDWSTDTQYF
17	few	TRBV9	TRBJ2-2	TRBD2	TGTGCCAGCAGCGGGGGTCCGGGAGGGCCGTTGGTCGGGGAGCTGTTTTTT	CASSGGPGGPLVGELFF
12	-	TRBV24-1	TRBJ1-5	-	TGTGCCACCAGTGATTCGTATCAGCCCCAGCATTTT	CATSDSYQPQHF
14	-	TRBV25-1	TRBJ2-4	-	TGTGCCAGCAGTGGGGCCCTAGCCAAAAACATTCAGTACTTC	CASSGALAKNIQYF
16	-	TRBV28	TRBJ2-7	TRBD1	TGTGCCAGCAGTCAAACCGGGACAGGGGGAATCTACGAGCAGTACTTC	CASSQTGTGGIYEQYF
17	-	TRBV28	TRBJ1-4	TRBD1	TGTGCCAGCACCTGGGACAGGGGTCCCACAACTAATGAAAAACTGTTTTTT	CASTWDRGPTTNEKLFF
14	-	TRBV19	TRBJ1-1	-	TGTGCCAGTAGTATACAAGCTCTGAACACTGAAGCTTTCTTT	CASSIQALNTEAFF
15	-	TRBV9	TRBJ1-6	-	TGTGCCAGCAGGCGCGGGACTGCCCATGATTCACCCCTCCACTTT	CASRRGTAHDSPLHF
13	-	TRBV11-2	TRBJ2-1	-	TGTGCCAGCAGCTCCCGCGGGGAATCGGGGCAGTTCTTC	CASSSRGESGQFF
14	-	TRBV9	TRBJ1-1	-	TGTGCCAGCAGCCCTTACCCTAGCCGGGCTGAAGCTTTCTTT	CASSPYPSRAEAFF
12	-	TRBV3-1/TRBV3-2	TRBJ2-5	TRBD1	TGTGCCAGCAGAAAGACAGGGGAGACCCAGTACTTC	CASRKTGETQYF
12	once	TRBV7-2	TRBJ1-1	-	TGTGCCAGCAGACACAGGGTCTCGGAAGCTTTCTTT	CASRHRVSEAFF
11	-	TRBV20-1	TRBJ2-5	-	TGCAGTGCTTGGCGGGACGGGACCCAGTACTTC	CSAWRDGTQYF
15	-	TRBV7-2	TRBJ1-2	TRBD1	TGTGCCAGCAGCGCAACGCAGACAGGGGTGAATGGCTACACCTTC	CASSATQTGVNGYTF
15	-	TRBV27	TRBJ1-5	TRBD1	TGTGCCAGCAGTAATTCGGGACAGGAATATCAGCCCCAGCATTTT	CASSNSGQEYQPQHF
14	-	TRBV12-2	TRBJ2-7	-	TGTGCAAGTCGCTCCCTCCGGAAGGAGTACGAGCAGTACTTC	CASRSLRKEYEQYF
14	-	TRBV18	TRBJ1-4	-	TGTGCCAGCTCACCATCCCCAGGGGATGAAAAACTGTTTTTT	CASSPSPGDEKLFF
15	-	TRBV6-5	TRBJ2-3	-	TGTGCCGGGGTTAAAAGTTCGGACTGCACAGATACGCAGTATTTT	CAGVKSSDCTDTQYF
13	-	TRBV12-3/TRBV12-4	TRBJ1-6	TRBD1	TGTGCCAGCACCAGGGGGAGGAATTCACCCCTCCACTTT	CASTRGRNSPLHF
15	once	TRBV6-5	TRBJ1-5	TRBD1	TGTGCCAGCAGCTTGACAGGGGGAGGCAATCAGCCCCAGCATTTT	CASSLTGGGNQPQHF